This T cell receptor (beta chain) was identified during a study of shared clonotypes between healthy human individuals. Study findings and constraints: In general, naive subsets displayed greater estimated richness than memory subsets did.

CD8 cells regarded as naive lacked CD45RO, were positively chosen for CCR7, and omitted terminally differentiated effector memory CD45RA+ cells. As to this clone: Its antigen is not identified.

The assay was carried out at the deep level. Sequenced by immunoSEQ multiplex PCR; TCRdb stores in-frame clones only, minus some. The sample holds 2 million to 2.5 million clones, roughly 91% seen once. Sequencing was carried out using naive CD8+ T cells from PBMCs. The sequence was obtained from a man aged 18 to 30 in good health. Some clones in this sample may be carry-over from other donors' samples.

The CDR3: CASSLSNSEETQYF. The CDR3 coding sequence is TGTGCCAGCAGTTTATCAAACAGCGAAGAGACCCAGTACTTC. This chain uses TRBV27 with TRBJ2-5; D is uncertain. The CDR3 contains 14 residues. Germline lookup yields CDR1 MNHEY and CDR2 SMNVEV (reference sequence). Trimming pared 0 bases from V and 3 bases from J, leaving 8 bases between.